This TCR beta chain was retrieved from a study of Graves' ophthalmopathy and Graves' hyperthyroidism. Study findings and constraints: From stable hyperthyroidism, ophthalmopathy was separated by a 13-signature model with 85% to 90% sensitivity and over 70% specificity. The majority of expanded thyroid clonotypes above 0.001 frequency also occurred in blood.

The germline gives CDR1 MNHEY, CDR2 SVGAGI. The CDR3 length is 14 residues. V dropped 2 bases and J dropped 6 bases, with 13 bases sitting between them. This clonotype was counted ten times or more. Its specificity is not known. RNA transcripts yielded amplified TCR beta CDR3 regions. Second-round multiplex PCR followed a first-round RT-PCR using HTBI primers. TCRdb processed the multiplex PCR reads anew with MiXCR; each CDR3 protein has one entry. Of over a million distinct CDR3 sequences in the sample, 36% were seen once. Other autoimmune disease, uncontrolled infection, pregnancy and lactation led to exclusion.

Sequencing was performed on peripheral blood or thyroid tissue (not recorded which). The rearrangement uses TRBV6-5 and TRBJ1-2; D unresolved. The origin of this receptor is an adult man with Graves' hyperthyroidism. The CDR3 region is CASSYAPGPDGYTF. CDR3 sequence (DNA): TGTGCCAGCAGTTACGCCCCCGGACCAGATGGCTACACCTTC.